One and the same sample provided the 17 T cell receptor beta chains below, sequenced in a study of T cell responses to AZD1222 COVID-19 vaccine. Repertoires were generated with immunoSEQ multiplex PCR, while TCRdb's copy carries only in-frame clones and drops some. The sample carries 110,000 to 150,000 clones, approximately 90% recorded once. The sample consisted of peripheral blood, taken on day 0 of AZD1222 vaccination. These receptors all come from an adult in good health.

The rearrangement joins TRBV10-1 to TRBJ1-4; TRBD1 agrees at 7 bases. V lost 7 bases and J lost 5; bases outside the gene matches: 1. The CDR3 sequence is 12 residues long. Germline lookup yields CDR1 WNHNN and CDR2 SYGVQD (reference sequence). CDR3 residues: CASKGANEKLFF. CDR3 bases: TGCGCCAGCAAGGGGGCAAATGAAAAACTGTTTTTT.

This chain links TRBV14 with TRBJ2-7; D remains ambiguous. V gave up 1 base and J gave up 3 bases, with 7 bases separating them. Germline values: CDR1 SGHDN, CDR2 FVKESK. CDR3 size: 13 residues. CDR3 loop: CASSQVWGYEQYF. The DNA for the CDR3 is TGTGCCAGCAGCCAAGTGTGGGGCTACGAGCAGTACTTC.

The count of this clone is one. The CDR3 is CASSLVGDLGYEQYF. The CDR3 coding sequence is TGTGCCAGCAGCTTAGTGGGTGACCTGGGGTACGAGCAGTACTTC. This chain uses TRBV7-8 with TRBJ2-7; D call uncertain. The CDR3 is made up of 15 amino acids. Germline V gene lookup returns CDR1 SGHVS and CDR2 FQNEAQ. The V and J ends lost 1 base and 4 bases respectively, with 14 bases between them.

The rearrangement links TRBV5-5 to TRBJ1-1; D is ambiguous. Looked up from germline, CDR1 is SGHKS and CDR2 is YYEKEE (reference sequence). The CDR3 is made up of 13 amino acids. Trimming took 0 bases from V and 5 from J, leaving 8 bases between them. CDR3 sequence reads: CASSLVSGTEAFF. CDR3 in DNA: TGTGCCAGCAGCTTGGTTTCGGGGACTGAAGCTTTCTTT.

This clone appeared once. J is TRBJ2-3 and V is TRBV27; D perhaps matches TRBD1 (6 bases). Germline V gene lookup returns CDR1 MNHEY and CDR2 SMNVEV (reference sequence). V gave up 6 bases and J gave up 3 bases, with 19 bases separating them. The CDR3 is 16 amino acids. The CDR3 here is CASSPLAGDITDTQYF. The CDR3, as DNA: TGTGCCAGCAGCCCTCTCGCAGGGGACATAACAGATACGCAGTATTTT.

This clone was counted once. The V gene is TRBV19, the J gene TRBJ2-3; TRBD1 agrees at 9 bases. This CDR3 spans 17 amino acids. The germline V gene has CDR1 LNHDA and CDR2 SQIVND (reference sequence). Trimming took 5 bases from V and 5 from J; bases not matched to a gene: 14. The DNA of the CDR3 is TGTGCCAGTAGTTTCCCGTCCGGGACAGGGATAGGAGATACGCAGTATTTT. As protein: CASSFPSGTGIGDTQYF.

J is TRBJ1-2 and V is TRBV5-1, with 10 bases aligning to TRBD1. The CDR3 is 15 amino acids. In germline, CDR1 is SGHRS, CDR2 YFSETQ. With 3 bases clipped from V and 4 bases from J, the junction kept 6 bases outside the gene matches. In nucleotides, the CDR3 is TGCGCCAGCAGCTCGGGGGACAGGGGCCCCTATGGCTACACCTTC. Residues: CASSSGDRGPYGYTF.

This clone was observed once. The rearrangement links TRBV5-1 to TRBJ2-1, with D possibly TRBD2 on 5 matching bases. The ends were cut back, 1 base at V and 4 bases at J, with 12 bases in the middle. From germline, CDR1 is SGHRS and CDR2 YFSETQ. This CDR3 has 15 amino acids. This CDR3 is CASSLIAGPYNEQFF. DNA of the CDR3: TGCGCCAGCAGCTTGATTGCGGGTCCGTACAATGAGCAGTTCTTC.

The DNA for the CDR3 is TGTGCCAGCAGCTTAGCGGGCGGAAACAATCAGCCCCAGCATTTT. It translates to CASSLAGGNNQPQHF. V gene TRBV7-2 combines with J gene TRBJ1-5; D gene ambiguous. From germline, CDR1 is SGHTA and CDR2 FQGNSA. Trimming pared 0 bases from V and 3 bases from J, leaving 9 bases between. The CDR3 has 15 amino acids.

The CDR3 bases are TGTGCCAGCAGCTTGGCGGGACAGCCGAGCAATCAGCCCCAGCATTTT. Its protein product is CASSLAGQPSNQPQHF. The chain joins TRBV5-6 to TRBJ1-5; the match to TRBD1 covers 7 bases. V was pared by 0 bases and J by 1 base, with 4 bases of the junction left unmatched. The germline CDR1 and CDR2 sequences are SGHDT and YYEEEE. This CDR3 has 16 residues.

V usage is TRBV28 and J usage is TRBJ1-2; 7 nucleotides line up with TRBD1. CDR1 and CDR2 (germline): MDHEN, SYDVKM. The CDR3 runs 15 residues. V trimming: 8 bases; J trimming: 0 bases; junction bases outside the gene matches: 9. The CDR3 DNA reads as TGTGCCAGCCGGATGTGGGACAGTACTAACTATGGCTACACCTTC. This gives the protein CASRMWDSTNYGYTF.

The V and J genes are TRBV28 and TRBJ2-5, with D possibly TRBD2 on 6 matching bases. Per the germline V gene, CDR1 is MDHEN and CDR2 is SYDVKM. This CDR3 has 13 amino acids. The CDR3 bases are TGTGCTTGCTCCGGAGGGGTCCAAGAGACCCAGTACTTC. It codes for CACSGGVQETQYF.

CDR3: CASSIPPVDTIYF. The DNA for the CDR3 is TGTGCCAGTAGTATCCCCCCCGTGGACACCATATATTTT. V is TRBV19 and J is TRBJ1-3; D not certain. The germline V gene encodes CDR1 LNHDA and CDR2 SQIVND (reference sequence). Trimming took 3 bases from V and 8 from J, leaving 11 bases between them. This CDR3 region has 13 residues.

By share, this clone counts as medium-sized (0.01 to 0.1%). DNA for the CDR3: TGTGCCAGCAGCCCGAGTGGGGGGAGTAATCGAGCCAAAAACATTCAGTACTTC. It codes for CASSPSGGSNRAKNIQYF. The rearrangement joins TRBV5-8 to TRBJ2-4; TRBD2 might be the D (6 bases). Between the trimmed V and J ends, which lost 4 bases and 0 bases, there was a span of 20 bases. Germline V lookup: CDR1 SGHTS, CDR2 YDEGEE. The CDR3 has 18 amino acids.

The V call is TRBV7-6, the J call TRBJ1-4; D perhaps matches TRBD1 (5 bases). Germline CDR1 SGHVS, CDR2 FNYEAQ. The V end was cut by 3 bases, the J end by 3 bases, with 8 bases between. The CDR3 is made up of 14 amino acids. CDR3 amino acids: CASSFGGANEKLFF. As DNA, the CDR3 is TGTGCCAGCAGCTTTGGGGGGGCTAATGAAAAACTGTTTTTT.

The chain has TRBV6-2 or TRBV6-3 and TRBJ1-4; the D is unclear. The CDR3 sequence is 14 residues long. Trimming took off 2 bases at V and 0 bases at J, with 4 bases between the two ends. CDR1 MNHEY and CDR2 SVGEGT come from the germline V gene. The CDR3 reads CASSYRATNEKLFF. The CDR3 region has the DNA TGTGCCAGCAGTTACCGGGCAACTAATGAAAAACTGTTTTTT.

The V gene is TRBV7-3, the J gene TRBJ1-1, with a weak D call TRBD1 (5 bases). CDR1 SGHTA and CDR2 FQGTGA come from the germline V gene. V was pared by 6 bases and J by 1 base, with 9 bases between. The CDR3 is made up of 13 amino acids. This chain's CDR3 is CASSSGPNTEAFF. The CDR3 DNA follows: TGTGCCAGCAGTTCGGGACCGAACACTGAAGCTTTCTTT.